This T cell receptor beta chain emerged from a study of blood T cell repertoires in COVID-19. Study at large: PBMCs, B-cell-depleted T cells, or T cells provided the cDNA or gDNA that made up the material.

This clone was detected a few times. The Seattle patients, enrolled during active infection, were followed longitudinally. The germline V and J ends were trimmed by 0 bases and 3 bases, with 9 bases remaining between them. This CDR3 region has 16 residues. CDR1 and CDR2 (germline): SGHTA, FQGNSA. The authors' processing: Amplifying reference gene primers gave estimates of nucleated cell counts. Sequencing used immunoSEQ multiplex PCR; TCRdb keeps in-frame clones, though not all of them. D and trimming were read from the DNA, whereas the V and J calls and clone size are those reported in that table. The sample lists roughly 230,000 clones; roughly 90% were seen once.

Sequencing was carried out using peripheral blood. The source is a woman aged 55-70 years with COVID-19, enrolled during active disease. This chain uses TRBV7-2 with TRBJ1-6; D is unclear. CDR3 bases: TGTGCCAGCAGCTTAGCGCCCACAGACTATAATTCACCCCTCCACTTT. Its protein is CASSLAPTDYNSPLHF. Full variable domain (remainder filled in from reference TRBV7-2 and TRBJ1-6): GAGVSQSPSNKVTEKGKDVELRCDPISGHTALYWYRQSLGQGLEFLIYFQGNSAPDKSGLPSDRFSAERTGGSVSTLTIQRTQQEDSAVYLCASSLAPTDYNSPLHFGNGTRLTVT.